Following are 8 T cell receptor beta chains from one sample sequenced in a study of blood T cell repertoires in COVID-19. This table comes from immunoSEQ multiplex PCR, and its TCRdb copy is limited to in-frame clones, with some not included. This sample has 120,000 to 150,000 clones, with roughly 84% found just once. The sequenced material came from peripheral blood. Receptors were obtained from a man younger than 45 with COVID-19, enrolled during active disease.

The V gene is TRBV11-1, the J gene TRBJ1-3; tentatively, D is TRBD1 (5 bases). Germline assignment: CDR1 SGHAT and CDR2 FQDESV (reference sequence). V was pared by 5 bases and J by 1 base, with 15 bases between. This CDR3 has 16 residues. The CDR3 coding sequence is TGTGCCAGCAGCCGGAACTCCGGGGGTTCTGGAAACACCATATATTTT. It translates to CASSRNSGGSGNTIYF.

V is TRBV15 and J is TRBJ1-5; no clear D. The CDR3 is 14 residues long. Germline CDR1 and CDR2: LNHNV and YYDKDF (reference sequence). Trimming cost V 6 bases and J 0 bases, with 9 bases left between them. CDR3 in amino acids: CATSAADSNQPQHF. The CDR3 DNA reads TGTGCCACCAGTGCAGCGGATAGCAATCAGCCCCAGCATTTT.

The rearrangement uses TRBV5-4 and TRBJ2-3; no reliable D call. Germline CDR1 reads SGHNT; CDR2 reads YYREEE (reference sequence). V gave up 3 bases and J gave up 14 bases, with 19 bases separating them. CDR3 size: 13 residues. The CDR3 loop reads CASSSDADPRRYF. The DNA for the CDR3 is TGTGCCAGCAGCTCCGACGCGGATCCCCGACGGTATTTT.

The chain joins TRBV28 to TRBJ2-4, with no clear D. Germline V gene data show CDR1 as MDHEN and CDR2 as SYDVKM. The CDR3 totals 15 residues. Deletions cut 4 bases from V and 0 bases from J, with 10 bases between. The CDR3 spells CASSSGSVAKNIQYF. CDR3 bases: TGTGCCAGCAGTTCGGGTTCCGTAGCCAAAAACATTCAGTACTTC.

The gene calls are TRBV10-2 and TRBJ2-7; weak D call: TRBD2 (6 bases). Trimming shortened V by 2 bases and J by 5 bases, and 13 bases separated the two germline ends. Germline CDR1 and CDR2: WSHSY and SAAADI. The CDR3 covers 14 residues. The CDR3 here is CASSEVAGFNEQYF. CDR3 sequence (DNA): TGCGCCAGCAGTGAGGTGGCGGGGTTCAACGAGCAGTACTTC.

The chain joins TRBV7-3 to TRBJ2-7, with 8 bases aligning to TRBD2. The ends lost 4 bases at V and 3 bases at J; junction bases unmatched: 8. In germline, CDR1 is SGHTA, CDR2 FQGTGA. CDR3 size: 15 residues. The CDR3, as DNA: TGTGCCAGCAGCTCCGTCCCGAGCGGGAGCTACGAGCAGTACTTC. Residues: CASSSVPSGSYEQYF.

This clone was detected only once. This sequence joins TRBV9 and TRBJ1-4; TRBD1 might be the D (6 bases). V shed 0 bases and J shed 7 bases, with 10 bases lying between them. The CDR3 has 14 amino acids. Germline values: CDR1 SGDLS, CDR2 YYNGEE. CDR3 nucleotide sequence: TGTGCCAGCAGCGTAGCACAGGGACGTGAAAAACTGTTTTTT. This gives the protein CASSVAQGREKLFF.

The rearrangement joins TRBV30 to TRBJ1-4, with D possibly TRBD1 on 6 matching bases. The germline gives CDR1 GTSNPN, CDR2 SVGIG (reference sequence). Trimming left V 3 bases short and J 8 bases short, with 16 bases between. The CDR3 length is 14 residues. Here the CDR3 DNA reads TGTGCCTGGAGCCGAACAGGGCATGAGGAAAAACTGTTTTTT. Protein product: CAWSRTGHEEKLFF.